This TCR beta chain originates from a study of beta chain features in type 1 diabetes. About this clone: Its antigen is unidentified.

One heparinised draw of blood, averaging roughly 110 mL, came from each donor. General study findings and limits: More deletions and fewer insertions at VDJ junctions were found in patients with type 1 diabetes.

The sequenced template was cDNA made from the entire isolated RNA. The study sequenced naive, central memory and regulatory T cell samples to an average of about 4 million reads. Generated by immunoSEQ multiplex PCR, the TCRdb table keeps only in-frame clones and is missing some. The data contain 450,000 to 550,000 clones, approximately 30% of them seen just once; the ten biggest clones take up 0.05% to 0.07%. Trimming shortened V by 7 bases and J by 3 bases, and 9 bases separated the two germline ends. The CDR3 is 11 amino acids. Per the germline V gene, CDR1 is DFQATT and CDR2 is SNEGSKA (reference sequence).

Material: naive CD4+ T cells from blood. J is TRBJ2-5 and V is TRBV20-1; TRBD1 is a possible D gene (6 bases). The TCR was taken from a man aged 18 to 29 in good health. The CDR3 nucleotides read TGCAGTGTAAGGACAGAAGAGACCCAGTACTTC. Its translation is CSVRTEETQYF.